This TCR beta chain was recorded in a study of OX40 agonist ivuxolimab in advanced cancers. Produced via immunoSEQ multiplex PCR; TCRdb's table is partial and in-frame only. The table lists tens of thousands of clones, 85% of them singletons. The V gene's germline CDR1 is MDHEN and CDR2 SYDVKM. The length of the CDR3 is 14 residues. With V trimmed by 8 bases and J by 2 bases, 9 bases remained unmatched. The sequence was obtained from an adult with an advanced solid tumor such as melanoma, head and neck, liver or kidney cancer. The chain joins TRBV28 to TRBJ2-7; 7 nucleotides line up with TRBD1. Sequencing was performed on CD4+ or CD8+ T cells sorted from blood, taken in a trial of the OX40 agonist ivuxolimab. This chain's CDR3 is CASGLDRVPYEQYF. The CDR3 region has the DNA TGTGCCAGCGGCCTAGACAGGGTCCCCTACGAGCAGTACTTC.